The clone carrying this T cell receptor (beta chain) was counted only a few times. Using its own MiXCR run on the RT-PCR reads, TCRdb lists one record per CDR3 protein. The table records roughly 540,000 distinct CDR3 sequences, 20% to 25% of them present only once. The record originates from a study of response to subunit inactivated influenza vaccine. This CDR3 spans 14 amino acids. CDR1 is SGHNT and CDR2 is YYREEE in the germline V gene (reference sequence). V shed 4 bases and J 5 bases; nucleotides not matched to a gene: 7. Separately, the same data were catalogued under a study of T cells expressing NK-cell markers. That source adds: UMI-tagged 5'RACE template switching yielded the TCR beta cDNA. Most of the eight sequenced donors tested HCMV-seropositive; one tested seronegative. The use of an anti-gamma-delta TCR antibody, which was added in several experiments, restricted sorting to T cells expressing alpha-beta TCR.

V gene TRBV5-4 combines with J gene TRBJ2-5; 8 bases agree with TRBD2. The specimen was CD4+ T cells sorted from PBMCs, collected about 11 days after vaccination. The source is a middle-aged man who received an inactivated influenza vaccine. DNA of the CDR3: TGTGCCAGCAGCCCCCCTAGCGGGTGGGAGACCCAGTACTTC. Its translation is CASSPPSGWETQYF.